This passage covers 31 T cell receptor beta chains from one sample sequenced in a study of blood T cell repertoires in COVID-19. Sequenced by immunoSEQ multiplex PCR; TCRdb stores in-frame clones only, minus some. Of about 220,000 clones in the sample, 80% to 90% were seen once. The sample was peripheral blood. These receptors originate from a man aged 50-60 years with active or convalescent COVID-19.

The genes are TRBV18 and TRBJ2-2; TRBD2 aligns across 11 bases. V lost 4 bases and J lost 2; bases outside the gene matches: 3. CDR3 length equals 16 residues. Looked up from germline, CDR1 is KGHSH and CDR2 is LQKENI. The CDR3 nucleotides are TGTGCCAGCTCACAAACTAGCGGGAGCAACACCGGGGAGCTGTTTTTT. This sequence encodes CASSQTSGSNTGELFF.

CDR3: CASSTSVNTGELFF. In DNA, the CDR3 is TGTGCCAGCAGCACCTCAGTGAACACCGGGGAGCTGTTTTTT. The J gene is TRBJ2-2, the V gene TRBV6-4; D not certain. V lost 6 bases and J lost 1, with 9 bases in between. Germline V gives CDR1 MRHNA, CDR2 SNTAGT. This CDR3 spans 14 amino acids.

The rearrangement joins TRBV7-8 to TRBJ2-5; 7 bases are a match to TRBD1. V was clipped by 5 bases and J by 3 bases; unmatched bases: 12. The CDR3 is made up of 16 amino acids. Germline-derived CDR1 and CDR2 are SGHVS and FQNEAQ. CDR3 nucleotides: TGTGCCAGCAGCCCCGACAGGGCCCTCCAGAAAGAGACCCAGTACTTC. Translation: CASSPDRALQKETQYF.

This chain links TRBV4-1 with TRBJ1-2; possible D gene TRBD1, 6 bases. CDR3 length: 14 amino acids. Germline V gene sequence: CDR1 MGHRA, CDR2 YSYEKL. Between the trimmed V and J ends, which lost 0 bases and 3 bases, there was a span of 8 bases. The CDR3 reads CASSQDRGHYGYTF. DNA for the CDR3: TGCGCCAGCAGCCAAGACAGGGGCCACTATGGCTACACCTTC.

J is TRBJ1-2 and V is TRBV28; 7 bases map to TRBD1. V shed 5 bases and J 3 bases; nucleotides not matched to a gene: 9. Germline V gene sequence: CDR1 MDHEN, CDR2 SYDVKM. The CDR3 has 15 residues. This CDR3 is CASSTTTGRYYGYTF. CDR3 nucleotide sequence: TGTGCCAGCAGTACTACGACAGGGCGATACTATGGCTACACCTTC.

V is TRBV5-4 and J is TRBJ2-5, with 8 bases fitting TRBD1. The CDR3 loop spans 16 amino acids. The trim removed 4 bases at V and 1 base at J, leaving 9 bases unmatched. CDR1 and CDR2 (germline): SGHNT, YYREEE (reference sequence). The CDR3 reads CASSLGVDRVQETQYF. The CDR3 DNA reads TGTGCCAGCAGCCTTGGGGTGGACAGGGTCCAAGAGACCCAGTACTTC. Using reference TRBV5-4 and TRBJ2-5 for the parts outside the CDR3, the full variable domain is ETGVTQSPTHLIKTRGQQVTLRCSSQSGHNTVSWYQQALGQGPQFIFQYYREEENGRGNFPPRFSGLQFPNYSSELNVNALELDDSALYLCASSLGVDRVQETQYFGPGTRLLVL.

This chain uses TRBV6-1 with TRBJ2-7; no definite D call. The CDR3 totals 17 residues. Trimming removed 1 base at V and 1 base at J, with 17 bases between. The germline gives CDR1 MNHNS, CDR2 SASEGT. CDR3 region: CASSEVFQAPRSYEQYV. The CDR3 DNA sequence: TGTGCCAGCAGTGAAGTTTTCCAGGCCCCCAGGTCCTACGAGCAGTACGTC.

V is TRBV5-6 and J is TRBJ2-2; no clear D. The CDR3 is 15 residues long. V lost 2 bases to trimming and J lost 1 base, with 9 bases between them. Germline loops: CDR1 SGHDT, CDR2 YYEEEE. The CDR3 coding sequence is TGTGCCAGCAGCTTAATTTCTATGAACACCGGGGAGCTGTTTTTT. Protein: CASSLISMNTGELFF.

The chain combines TRBV3-1 (or the pseudogene TRBV3-2) with TRBJ2-1; 7 bases align to TRBD2. Germline CDR1 and CDR2: LGHDT and YNNKEL (reference sequence). The trim removed 0 bases at V and 4 bases at J, leaving 6 bases unmatched. This CDR3 is built from 16 residues. This chain's CDR3 is CASSQEGEGGYNEQFF. DNA for the CDR3: TGTGCCAGCAGCCAAGAGGGTGAGGGAGGGTACAATGAGCAGTTCTTC.

V usage is TRBV5-6 and J usage is TRBJ2-7; 8 nucleotides line up with TRBD2. Germline V gives CDR1 SGHDT, CDR2 YYEEEE. The junction had 6 bases not matched to a gene; V was cut back by 4 bases and J by 3 bases. The CDR3 runs 14 residues. The DNA of the CDR3 is TGTGCCAGCAGCCCGACTAGCGCTCTCTACGAGCAGTACGTC. Its protein product is CASSPTSALYEQYV.

The gene calls are TRBV12-3 or TRBV12-4 and TRBJ2-6; D is ambiguous. CDR3 length equals 13 residues. V was pared by 4 bases and J by 3 bases, with 4 bases between. CDR3 in amino acids: CASSYRGANVLTF. The CDR3 DNA is TGTGCCAGCAGTTATCGTGGGGCCAACGTCCTGACTTTC.

The chain has TRBV11-2 and TRBJ1-1, with D hard to call. The CDR3 runs to 15 residues. Germline V CDR1 and CDR2: SGHAT, FQNNGV. Trimming shortened V by 3 bases and J by 1 base, and 12 bases separated the two germline ends. The CDR3 DNA follows: TGTGCCAGCAGCTTGCGACTCGAGGGGAACACTGAAGCTTTCTTT. Its protein product is CASSLRLEGNTEAFF. The whole variable domain, filled in from reference TRBV11-2 and TRBJ1-1, reads EAGVAQSPRYKIIEKRQSVAFWCNPISGHATLYWYQQILGQGPKLLIQFQNNGVVDDSQLPKDRFSAERLKGVDSTLKIQPAKLEDSAVYLCASSLRLEGNTEAFFGQGTRLTVV.

The chain combines TRBV5-1 with TRBJ1-1; D unresolved. CDR1 is SGHRS and CDR2 is YFSETQ in the germline V gene. The CDR3 contains 13 residues. V shed 0 bases and J shed 1 base, with 4 bases lying between them. In DNA, the CDR3 is TGCGCCAGCAGCTTGGGCAGGAACACTGAAGCTTTCTTT. It is translated as CASSLGRNTEAFF.

The J gene is TRBJ2-5, the V gene TRBV7-2; D might be TRBD2 (6 bases). The germline CDR1 and CDR2 sequences are SGHTA and FQGNSA. With 1 base removed from V and 2 bases from J, the gap between germline ends came to 11 bases. The CDR3 is 15 residues long. DNA for the CDR3: TGTGCCAGCAGCTTAGATTCGGGAGATCAAGAGACCCAGTACTTC. It specifies CASSLDSGDQETQYF.

The chain uses TRBV4-3 and TRBJ2-3; 8 bases map to TRBD1. The CDR3 is 17 residues long. CDR1 and CDR2 (germline): LGHNA, YSLEER. The junction had 5 bases not matched to a gene; V was cut back by 0 bases and J by 0 bases. CDR3 nucleotide sequence: TGCGCCAGCAGCCAAGATCGGCGACAGGGGAGCACAGATACGCAGTATTTT. Encoded protein: CASSQDRRQGSTDTQYF.

This clone was found a few times. The genes are TRBV28 and TRBJ2-7; 13 bases agree with TRBD2. V lost 3 bases and J lost 6; bases outside the gene matches: 8. CDR3 length: 16 residues. Germline-derived CDR1 and CDR2 are MDHEN and SYDVKM. The CDR3 region is CASSLSGLAGAREQYF. The CDR3 DNA reads as TGTGCCAGCAGTTTGTCCGGACTAGCGGGAGCTCGCGAGCAGTACTTC. The full variable domain, its missing parts supplied by reference TRBV28 and TRBJ2-7, is DVKVTQSSRYLVKRTGEKVFLECVQDMDHENMFWYRQDPGLGLRLIYFSYDVKMKEKGDIPEGYSVSREKKERFSLILESASTNQTSMYLCASSLSGLAGAREQYFGPGTRLTVT.

The rearrangement uses TRBV6-5 and TRBJ2-1; TRBD1 aligns across 7 bases. Per germline, CDR1 MNHEY and CDR2 SVGAGI. The CDR3 loop spans 16 amino acids. V lost 2 bases to trimming and J lost 3 bases; unmatched junction nucleotides: 7. CDR3 bases: TGTGCCAGCAGTTACGATGGGACAGATCTCTACAATGAGCAGTTCTTC. Its protein product is CASSYDGTDLYNEQFF.

This sequence joins TRBV10-3 and TRBJ2-1; the D gene is possibly TRBD2 (5 bases). Between the trimmed V and J ends, which lost 8 bases and 5 bases, there was a span of 13 bases. Germline loops: CDR1 ENHRY, CDR2 SYGVKD. The CDR3 consists of 13 residues. DNA of the CDR3: TGTGCCATCGGCACCCACGGGAACAATGAGCAGTTCTTC. Protein: CAIGTHGNNEQFF.

The chain joins TRBV5-1 to TRBJ2-2; 9 bases match TRBD1. There are 15 residues in the CDR3. Germline loops: CDR1 SGHRS, CDR2 YFSETQ. V was pared by 3 bases and J by 5 bases, with 5 bases of the junction left unmatched. CDR3 protein: CASSWDRAGTGELFF. In DNA form, the CDR3 reads TGCGCCAGCAGCTGGGACAGGGCTGGGACCGGGGAGCTGTTTTTT.

This clone showed up just a few times. The chain carries TRBV27 and TRBJ1-3; weak D call: TRBD1 (5 bases). V was cut by 6 bases and J by 4 bases, with 13 bases left in between. CDR3 size: 14 residues. The germline CDR1 and CDR2 sequences are MNHEY and SMNVEV (reference sequence). The CDR3 loop reads CASSLGGSGNTIYF. Written as DNA, the CDR3 is TGTGCCAGCAGCCTCGGGGGATCCGGAAACACCATATATTTT.

The chain links TRBV4-3 to TRBJ2-3, with 9 bases that match TRBD1. V gave up 0 bases and J gave up 2 bases; unmatched junction bases: 12. The CDR3 extends over 19 amino acids. CDR1 and CDR2 from the germline V gene are LGHNA and YSLEER. As DNA, the CDR3 is TGCGCCAGCAGCCAAGAATATCGGCCCGGGACAGGGTACACAGATACGCAGTATTTT. It translates to CASSQEYRPGTGYTDTQYF.

Details on this clone: This same CDR3 is encoded by further DNA sequences in the sample. The chain links TRBV20-1 to TRBJ2-5; 7 nucleotides align to TRBD1. The CDR3 loop spans 11 amino acids. From germline, CDR1 is DFQATT and CDR2 SNEGSKA (reference sequence). V lost 5 bases to trimming and J lost 4 bases; unmatched junction nucleotides: 1. This CDR3 reads CSAPGGETQYF. For the CDR3, the DNA is TGCAGTGCTCCAGGGGGAGAGACCCAGTACTTC.

The J gene is TRBJ2-5, the V gene TRBV30; TRBD1 might be the D (6 bases). Trimming cost V 0 bases and J 5 bases, with 13 bases left between them. This CDR3 comprises 14 residues. Per germline, CDR1 GTSNPN and CDR2 SVGIG (reference sequence). CDR3 in amino acids: CAWSVGTRTETQYF. CDR3 sequence (DNA): TGTGCCTGGAGTGTAGGGACACGGACCGAGACCCAGTACTTC.

The rearrangement links TRBV2 to TRBJ2-2, with D unclear. This CDR3 has 11 amino acids. CDR1 is SNHLY, CDR2 FYNNEI, per germline. The ends were cut back, 6 bases at V and 7 bases at J, with 6 bases in the middle. CDR3 sequence (DNA): TGTGCCAGCAGCATGAGCGGGGAGCTGTTTTTT. Translated, it gives CASSMSGELFF.

The chain joins TRBV7-9 to TRBJ1-5, with D possibly matching TRBD1 (6 bases). The CDR3 runs 16 residues. Germline assignment: CDR1 SEHNR and CDR2 FQNEAQ (reference sequence). Trimming removed 4 bases from V and 4 bases from J, with 17 bases in between. In nucleotides, the CDR3 is TGTGCCAGCAGCTCAGGGGTACAGGGCCTAAATCAGCCCCAGCATTTT. Encoded protein: CASSSGVQGLNQPQHF.

Only one count was recorded for this clone. The chain uses TRBV7-9 and TRBJ1-1; D is perhaps TRBD1 (5 bases). Germline CDR1 is SEHNR and CDR2 is FQNEAQ (reference sequence). V lost 3 bases to trimming and J lost 7 bases, with 9 bases between them. The CDR3 contains 12 residues. Written as DNA, the CDR3 is TGTGCCAGCAGCTTTGGGGGGAATGAAGCTTTCTTT. Its translation: CASSFGGNEAFF. The full variable domain, its missing parts supplied by reference TRBV7-9 and TRBJ1-1, is DTGVSQNPRHKITKRGQNVTFRCDPISEHNRLYWYRQTLGQGPEFLTYFQNEAQLEKSRLLSDRFSAERPKGSFSTLEIQRTEQGDSAMYLCASSFGGNEAFFGQGTRLTVV.

CDR3 DNA: TGTGCCAGCAGCGTAGACCCGGGGAGCTCTGGAAACACCATATATTTT. It encodes CASSVDPGSSGNTIYF. The rearrangement links TRBV9 to TRBJ1-3; D is unclear. The germline V gene encodes CDR1 SGDLS and CDR2 YYNGEE. Trimming stripped 0 bases from V and 0 bases from J, with 10 bases between. The CDR3 loop spans 16 amino acids.

The chain links TRBV23-1 to TRBJ1-5; D may be TRBD1 (5 bases). TRBV23-1 is reported as an ORF; its role is uncertain. The ends were cut back, 2 bases at V and 9 bases at J, with 17 bases in the middle. The CDR3 is 15 amino acids. The CDR3 DNA follows: TGCGCCAGCAGTCAAGACAAATCTGGGGCAAGGCCCCAGCATTTT. Protein product: CASSQDKSGARPQHF.

V is TRBV28 and J is TRBJ1-2; D may be TRBD1 (6 bases). The CDR3 is 13 amino acids. Looked up from germline, CDR1 is MDHEN and CDR2 is SYDVKM. V shed 5 bases and J shed 3 bases, with 10 bases lying between them. Written as DNA, the CDR3 is TGTGCCAGCAGTCCCAGACAGGACTATGGCTACACCTTC. Residues: CASSPRQDYGYTF.

This chain's CDR3 is CASTLPGHLNYGYTF. The CDR3 nucleotides read TGTGCCAGCACCCTCCCGGGACATCTCAACTATGGCTACACCTTC. The chain couples TRBV28 to TRBJ1-2; the D gene is possibly TRBD1 (6 bases). The germline CDR1 and CDR2 sequences are MDHEN and SYDVKM. Deletions cut 7 bases from V and 2 bases from J, with 17 bases between. The CDR3 totals 15 residues.

The gene calls are TRBV2 and TRBJ1-6, with 8 positions matching TRBD1. The CDR3 is 14 residues long. The V segment lost 4 bases and the J segment 8 bases; nucleotides outside the gene matches: 4. Germline-derived CDR1 and CDR2 are SNHLY and FYNNEI. For the CDR3, the DNA is TGTGCCAGCAGTGGACAGGGGCCCTATTCACCCCTCCACTTT. Protein sequence: CASSGQGPYSPLHF.